This T cell receptor (beta chain) emerged from a study of T-cell memory formation after mild COVID-19. This clonotype was recorded many times. What it binds is not known. TCRdb re-analysed the 5' RACE reads in MiXCR, keeping a single row per CDR3 protein. Among tens of thousands of distinct CDR3 sequences listed, less than 8% were seen once. General observations from the study: CD4+ contracting clones were mainly CM and EM; CD8+ ones, EMRA.

The V gene end was trimmed by 3 bases and the J gene end by 8 bases; junction bases not matched to a gene: 9. The length of the CDR3 is 15 residues. Germline values: CDR1 GTSNPN, CDR2 SVGIG (reference sequence). The rearrangement links TRBV30 to TRBJ1-6; 8 bases agree with TRBD1. The sequenced sample was PBMCs or a T cell subset sorted from them (not recorded which). The sequence came from an adult who had mild COVID-19 (a few samples of this study predate the infection). Cell type and time point are not known. As DNA, the CDR3 is TGTGCCTGGAGCCTCTCCGGGACAGGTCATTCACCCCTCCACTTT. Its protein product is CAWSLSGTGHSPLHF.